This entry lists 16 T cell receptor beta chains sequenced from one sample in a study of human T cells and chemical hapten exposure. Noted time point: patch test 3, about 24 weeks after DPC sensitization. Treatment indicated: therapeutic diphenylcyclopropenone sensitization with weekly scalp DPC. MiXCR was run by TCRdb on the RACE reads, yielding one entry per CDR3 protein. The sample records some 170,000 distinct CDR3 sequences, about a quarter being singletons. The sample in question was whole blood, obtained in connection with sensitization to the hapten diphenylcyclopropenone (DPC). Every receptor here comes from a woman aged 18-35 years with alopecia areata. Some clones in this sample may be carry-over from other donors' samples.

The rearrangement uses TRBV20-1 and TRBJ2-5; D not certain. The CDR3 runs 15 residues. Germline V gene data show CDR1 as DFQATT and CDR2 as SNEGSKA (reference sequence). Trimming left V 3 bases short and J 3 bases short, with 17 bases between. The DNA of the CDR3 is TGCAGTGCTAGCTCATGGGCGGCTCCCAAAGAGACCCAGTACTTC. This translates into CSASSWAAPKETQYF.

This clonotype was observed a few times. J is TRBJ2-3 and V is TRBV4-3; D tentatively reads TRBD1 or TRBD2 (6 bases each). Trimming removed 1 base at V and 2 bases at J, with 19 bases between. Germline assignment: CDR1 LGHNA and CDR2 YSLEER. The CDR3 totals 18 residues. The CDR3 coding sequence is TGCGCCAGCAGCCAAGGGGGGGCCGGGACACTCACCACAGATACGCAGTATTTT. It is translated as CASSQGGAGTLTTDTQYF.

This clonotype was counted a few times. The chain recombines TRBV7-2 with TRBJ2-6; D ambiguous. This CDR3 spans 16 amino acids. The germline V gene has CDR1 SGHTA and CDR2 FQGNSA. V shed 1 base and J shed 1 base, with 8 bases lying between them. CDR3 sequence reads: CASSLVLGSGANVLTF. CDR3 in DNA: TGTGCCAGCAGCTTAGTATTGGGGTCTGGGGCCAACGTCCTGACTTTC.

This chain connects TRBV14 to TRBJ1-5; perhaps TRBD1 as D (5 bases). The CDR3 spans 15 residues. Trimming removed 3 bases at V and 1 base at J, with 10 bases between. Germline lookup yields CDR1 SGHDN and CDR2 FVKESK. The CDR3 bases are TGTGCCAGCAGCCAGGGGACCGCAAGCAATCAGCCCCAGCATTTT. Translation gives CASSQGTASNQPQHF.

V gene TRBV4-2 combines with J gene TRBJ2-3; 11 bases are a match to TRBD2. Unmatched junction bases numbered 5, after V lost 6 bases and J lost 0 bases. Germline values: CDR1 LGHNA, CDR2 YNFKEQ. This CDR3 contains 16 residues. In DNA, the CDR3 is TGTGCCAGCAGGTTAGCGGGAGGGAGTAGCACAGATACGCAGTATTTT. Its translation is CASRLAGGSSTDTQYF.

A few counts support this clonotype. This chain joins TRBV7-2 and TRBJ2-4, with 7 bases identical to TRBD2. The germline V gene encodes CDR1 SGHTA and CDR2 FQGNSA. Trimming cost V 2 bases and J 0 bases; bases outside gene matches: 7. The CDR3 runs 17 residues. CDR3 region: CASSLMSGTGAKNIQYF. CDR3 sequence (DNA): TGTGCCAGCAGCTTAATGAGCGGGACCGGAGCCAAAAACATTCAGTACTTC.

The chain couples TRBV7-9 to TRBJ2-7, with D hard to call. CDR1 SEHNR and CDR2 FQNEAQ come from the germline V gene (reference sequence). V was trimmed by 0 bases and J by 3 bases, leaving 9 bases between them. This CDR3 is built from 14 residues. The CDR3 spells CASSLARAGYEQYF. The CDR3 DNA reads TGTGCCAGCAGCTTAGCTCGGGCCGGCTACGAGCAGTACTTC.

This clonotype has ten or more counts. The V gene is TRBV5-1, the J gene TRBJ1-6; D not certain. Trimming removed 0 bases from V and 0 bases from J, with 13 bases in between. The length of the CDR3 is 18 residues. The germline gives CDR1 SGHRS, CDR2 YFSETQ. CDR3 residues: CASSLVGGLTSYNSPLHF. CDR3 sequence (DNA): TGCGCCAGCAGCTTGGTCGGAGGGCTCACCTCCTATAATTCACCCCTCCACTTT.

The CDR3 reads CSVARPDKSPYEQYF. CDR3 coding DNA: TGCAGCGTCGCCCGTCCAGATAAATCCCCCTACGAGCAGTACTTC. The chain links TRBV29-1 to TRBJ2-7; no firm D call. Trimming cost V 6 bases and J 2 bases, with 20 bases left between them. Germline assignment: CDR1 SQVTM and CDR2 ANQGSEA. The CDR3 length is 15 residues.

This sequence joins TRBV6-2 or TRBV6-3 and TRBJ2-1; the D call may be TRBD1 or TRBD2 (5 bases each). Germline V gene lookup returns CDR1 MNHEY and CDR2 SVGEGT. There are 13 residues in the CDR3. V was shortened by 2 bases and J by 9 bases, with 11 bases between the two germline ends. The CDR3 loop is CASSYGAGLEQFF. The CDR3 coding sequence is TGTGCCAGCAGTTACGGGGCCGGACTTGAGCAGTTCTTC.

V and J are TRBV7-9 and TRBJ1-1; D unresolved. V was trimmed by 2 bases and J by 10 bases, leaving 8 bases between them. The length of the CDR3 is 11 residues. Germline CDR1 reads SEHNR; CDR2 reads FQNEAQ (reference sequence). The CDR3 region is CASSLTRGAFF. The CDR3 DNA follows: TGTGCCAGCAGCTTAACGAGAGGAGCTTTCTTT.

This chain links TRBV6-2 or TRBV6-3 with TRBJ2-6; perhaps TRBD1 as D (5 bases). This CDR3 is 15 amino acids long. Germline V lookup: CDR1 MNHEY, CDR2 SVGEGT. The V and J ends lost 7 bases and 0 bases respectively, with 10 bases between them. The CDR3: CASIQQDSGANVLTF. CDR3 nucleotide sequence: TGTGCCAGCATACAACAGGACTCTGGGGCCAACGTCCTGACTTTC.

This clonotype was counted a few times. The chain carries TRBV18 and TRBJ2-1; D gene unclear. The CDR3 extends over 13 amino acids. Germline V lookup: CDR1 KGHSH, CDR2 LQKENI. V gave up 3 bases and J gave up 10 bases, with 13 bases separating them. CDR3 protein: CASSPHVDGEQFF. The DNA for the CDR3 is TGTGCCAGCTCACCCCACGTGGACGGGGAGCAGTTCTTC.

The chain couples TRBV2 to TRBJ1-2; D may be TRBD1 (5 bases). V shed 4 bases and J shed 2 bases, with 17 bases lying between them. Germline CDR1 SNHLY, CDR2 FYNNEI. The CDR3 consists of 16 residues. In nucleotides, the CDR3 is TGTGCCAGCAGTGTGGCGGGATCCGGGGCCAACTATGGCTACACCTTC. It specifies CASSVAGSGANYGYTF.

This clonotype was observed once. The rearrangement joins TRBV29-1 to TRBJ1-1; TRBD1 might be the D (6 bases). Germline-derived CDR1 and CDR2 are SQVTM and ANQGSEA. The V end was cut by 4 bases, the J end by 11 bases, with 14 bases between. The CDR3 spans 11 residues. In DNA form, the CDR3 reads TGCAGCGTTGGGACAGTAAGGAACGCTTTCTTT. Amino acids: CSVGTVRNAFF.

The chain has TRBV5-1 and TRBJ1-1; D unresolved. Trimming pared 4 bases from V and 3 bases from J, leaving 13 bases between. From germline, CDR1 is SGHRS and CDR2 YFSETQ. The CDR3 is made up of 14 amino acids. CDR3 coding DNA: TGCGCCAGCAGCCACCGTCCAGGTCACACTGAAGCTTTCTTT. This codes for CASSHRPGHTEAFF.